The clone carrying this T cell receptor (beta chain) was observed a few times. What it recognizes is unknown. CDR1 ENHRY and CDR2 SYGVKD come from the germline V gene. CDR3 size: 14 residues. Trimming took 1 base from V and 8 from J; bases not matched to a gene: 5. Through a sample-barcoded 5' primer and a J-beta primer mix, a second PCR was run for about 7 to 12 cycles. Every sample gave at least 2.5 million paired-end reads containing CDR3. MiXCR, applied by TCRdb to the 5' RACE reads, yields one record per CDR3 protein. The sample consists of hundreds of thousands of distinct CDR3 sequences, around a fifth of them appearing once. These data are taken from a study of blood T cells in healthy people across ages. Study-wide results and limits: Age brought a roughly linear fall in TCR beta diversity measured per million T cells. Estimates based on one million T cells were treated as lower bounds.

The specimen was blood. This clonotype originated in a man between 65 and 85 years old in good health. The rearrangement joins TRBV10-3 to TRBJ1-2; 9 bases are a match to TRBD1. The CDR3 loop reads CAISELTGGGGYTF. As DNA, the CDR3 is TGTGCCATCAGTGAGTTGACAGGGGGTGGCGGCTACACCTTC.